These 20 T cell receptor beta chains were all obtained from the same sample, sequenced in a study of T cells after yellow fever vaccination. One entry per CDR3 protein, called by TCRdb with MiXCR from the 5' RACE reads. The sample yields approximately 330,000 distinct CDR3 sequences, about 12% seen once. Sequenced material: CD4+ T cells sorted from PBMCs, taken 15 days after the yellow fever booster vaccination. The source is a man aged 18 to 30 who received the YFV17D yellow fever vaccine.

This clonotype was counted a few times. The chain links TRBV6-1 to TRBJ1-1; maybe TRBD1 (5 bases). With 0 bases removed from V and 3 bases from J, the gap between germline ends came to 20 bases. The length of the CDR3 is 18 residues. Per germline, CDR1 MNHNS and CDR2 SASEGT. The CDR3 nucleotides read TGTGCCAGCAGTGAAGCCCCGCCCGGGACCCTTGGGGACACTGAAGCTTTCTTT. Translating it yields CASSEAPPGTLGDTEAFF.

There are a few counts of this clonotype. V is TRBV7-6 and J is TRBJ2-3; TRBD2 agrees at 12 bases. Trimming at V came to 2 bases and at J to 5 bases, leaving 5 bases not matched to a gene. The CDR3 sequence is 16 residues long. Germline assignment: CDR1 SGHVS and CDR2 FNYEAQ. The chain's CDR3 is CASSLLAGGPQDTQYF. DNA of the CDR3: TGTGCCAGCAGCTTACTAGCGGGGGGGCCGCAAGATACGCAGTATTTT.

This chain links TRBV12-3 or TRBV12-4 with TRBJ1-1; 8 bases line up with TRBD1. The CDR3 has 12 amino acids. Losses at the gene ends were 7 bases for V and 7 bases for J; bases not matched to a gene: 5. As DNA, the CDR3 is TGTGCCAGCAATAGACAGGGGCTTGAAGCTTTCTTT. It yields the protein CASNRQGLEAFF.

This clonotype was seen many times. The rearrangement joins TRBV7-9 to TRBJ2-5; the match to TRBD2 covers 15 bases. This CDR3 contains 15 residues. J was trimmed by 5 bases and V by 10 bases; bases with no gene match: 8. Per germline, CDR1 SEHNR and CDR2 FQNEAQ (reference sequence). The CDR3 reads CATGLAGGPRETQYF. DNA of the CDR3: TGTGCCACCGGACTAGCGGGGGGGCCGAGGGAGACCCAGTACTTC.

The V gene is TRBV20-1, the J gene TRBJ1-5; the D gene is possibly TRBD1 (5 bases). V dropped 0 bases and J dropped 5 bases, with 14 bases sitting between them. CDR1 is DFQATT and CDR2 is SNEGSKA in the germline V gene (reference sequence). The CDR3 sequence is 15 residues long. The DNA for the CDR3 is TGCAGTGCTAGAGATGAGGCCGCGGGGGATCAGCCCCAGCATTTT. This translates into CSARDEAAGDQPQHF.

The chain recombines TRBV6-5 with TRBJ1-5; 7 bases fit TRBD1. The CDR3 runs to 14 residues. Germline loops: CDR1 MNHEY, CDR2 SVGAGI. Germline trimming cut 5 bases from V and 7 bases from J; bases unmatched to any gene: 8. Written as DNA, the CDR3 is TGTGCCAGCAGTACTAACAGGGGAGGACAGCCCCAGCATTTT. Protein sequence: CASSTNRGGQPQHF.

The chain couples TRBV20-1 to TRBJ1-2, with D uncertain. V was clipped by 2 bases and J by 13 bases, with 5 bases between them. Looked up from germline, CDR1 is DFQATT and CDR2 is SNEGSKA (reference sequence). The CDR3 is 8 residues long. CDR3 residues: CSARFGTF. The CDR3, as DNA: TGCAGTGCTAGATTTGGCACCTTC.

This clonotype was detected a few times. This chain uses TRBV20-1 with TRBJ1-1; possibly TRBD1 for D (6 bases). Germline V gene sequence: CDR1 DFQATT, CDR2 SNEGSKA (reference sequence). The germline V and J ends were trimmed by 6 bases and 1 base, with 15 bases remaining between them. This CDR3 has 14 amino acids. This CDR3 reads CSAPGQGGNTEAFF. The CDR3 bases are TGCAGTGCCCCGGGCCAAGGGGGGAACACTGAAGCTTTCTTT.

The rearrangement links TRBV7-2 to TRBJ2-3; D call uncertain. Germline V gives CDR1 SGHTA, CDR2 FQGNSA. The CDR3 runs to 13 residues. The V end was cut by 3 bases, the J end by 0 bases, with 4 bases between. CDR3 region: CASSFISTDTQYF. The CDR3 DNA is TGTGCCAGCAGCTTTATCAGCACAGATACGCAGTATTTT.

This clonotype was seen many times. The genes are TRBV13 and TRBJ2-5; D is perhaps TRBD2 (5 bases). Per germline, CDR1 PRHDT and CDR2 FYEKMQ (reference sequence). Trimming shortened V by 7 bases and J by 2 bases, and 20 bases separated the two germline ends. This CDR3 comprises 16 residues. As DNA, the CDR3 is TGTGCCAGCAAGCGGACCGGGGAACCCTTTCAAGAGACCCAGTACTTC. This sequence encodes CASKRTGEPFQETQYF.

This clonotype was found a few times. CDR3 region: CATSRGGTGTLGSGYTF. The CDR3 DNA is TGTGCCACCAGCAGAGGCGGGACAGGCACATTGGGTTCGGGCTACACCTTC. This rearrangement joins TRBV15 to TRBJ1-2; 8 nucleotides match TRBD1. Per germline, CDR1 LNHNV and CDR2 YYDKDF (reference sequence). The length of the CDR3 is 17 residues. Losses at the gene ends were 1 base for V and 8 bases for J; bases not matched to a gene: 15.

The rearrangement joins TRBV7-2 to TRBJ2-2; the D gene is possibly TRBD1 (5 bases). Germline CDR1 reads SGHTA; CDR2 reads FQGNSA. V was trimmed by 0 bases and J by 4 bases, leaving 12 bases between them. CDR3 length: 16 residues. The CDR3 DNA sequence: TGTGCCAGCAGCTTAGCGGGGCTTCGTATCACCGGGGAGCTGTTTTTT. Protein: CASSLAGLRITGELFF.

This clonotype appeared a few times. This chain joins TRBV3-1 and TRBJ2-1; 12 bases agree with TRBD2. CDR1 is LGHDT and CDR2 is YNNKEL in the germline V gene (reference sequence). The CDR3 consists of 17 residues. J lost 4 bases, V lost 2 bases, and 6 bases had no gene match. CDR3 in amino acids: CASSQILAGGVYNEQFF. The CDR3 coding sequence is TGTGCCAGCAGCCAAATACTAGCGGGGGGTGTGTACAATGAGCAGTTCTTC.

In its sample, this clonotype was seen a few times. The chain recombines TRBV6-5 with TRBJ2-1, with TRBD2 identical over 14 bases. This CDR3 spans 15 amino acids. The trim removed 6 bases at V and 12 bases at J, leaving 10 bases unmatched. Germline values: CDR1 MNHEY, CDR2 SVGAGI. The CDR3 region is CASRKFRLAGGPQFF. CDR3 DNA: TGTGCCAGCAGAAAGTTCCGACTAGCGGGGGGGCCGCAGTTCTTC.

In this sample, this clonotype turned up a few times. CDR3 amino acids: CASAFQSVPPLHF. The DNA of the CDR3 is TGTGCCAGCGCCTTTCAATCAGTACCACCCCTCCACTTT. This chain connects TRBV12-3 or TRBV12-4 to TRBJ1-6; no definite D call. V was pared by 8 bases and J by 11 bases, with 16 bases between. The CDR3 length is 13 residues.

This clonotype occurred a few times. The rearrangement uses TRBV28 and TRBJ2-3, with TRBD2 identical over 13 bases. Germline V gene lookup returns CDR1 MDHEN and CDR2 SYDVKM. Trimming took 5 bases from V and 9 from J; bases not matched to a gene: 8. The CDR3 length is 15 residues. This CDR3 reads CASSPGGLAGTTQYF. DNA of the CDR3: TGTGCCAGCAGTCCGGGGGGACTAGCGGGGACGACGCAGTATTTT. The variable domain in full, completed from reference TRBV28 and TRBJ2-3, reads DVKVTQSSRYLVKRTGEKVFLECVQDMDHENMFWYRQDPGLGLRLIYFSYDVKMKEKGDIPEGYSVSREKKERFSLILESASTNQTSMYLCASSPGGLAGTTQYFGPGTRLTVL.

The chain employs TRBV6-4 and TRBJ2-7; TRBD1 aligns across 7 bases. Trimming removed 4 bases from V and 4 bases from J; junction bases left unmatched: 10. The CDR3 consists of 15 residues. Germline CDR1 and CDR2: MRHNA and SNTAGT. CDR3 in amino acids: CASSVPRDSVYEQYV. The CDR3, as DNA: TGTGCCAGCAGTGTCCCCCGGGACAGTGTATACGAGCAGTACGTC.

This clonotype was recorded at least ten times. The V gene is TRBV4-3, the J gene TRBJ1-2; 8 bases line up with TRBD1. The V and J ends lost 4 bases and 8 bases, in that order; junction bases with no gene match: 6. Germline V lookup: CDR1 LGHNA, CDR2 YSLEER. This CDR3 contains 13 residues. The CDR3 nucleotides read TGCGCCAGCAGCCTCCTACAGGGGGAGGGCTACACCTTC. It encodes CASSLLQGEGYTF.

This clonotype was detected a few times. CDR3 in amino acids: CASSLDRGSPSYEQYF. DNA for the CDR3: TGTGCCAGCAGCCTCGACAGGGGAAGCCCCTCCTACGAGCAGTACTTC. The gene calls are TRBV12-3 or TRBV12-4 and TRBJ2-7, with TRBD1 matching 8 bases. V trimming: 6 bases; J trimming: 0 bases; junction bases outside the gene matches: 10. The CDR3 sequence is 16 residues long.

This clonotype was seen repeatedly, ten times or more. The rearrangement links TRBV7-2 to TRBJ2-2; maybe TRBD1 (6 bases). CDR1 is SGHTA, CDR2 FQGNSA, per germline. Trimming took off 6 bases at V and 2 bases at J, with 10 bases between the two ends. This CDR3 spans 14 amino acids. Here the CDR3 DNA reads TGTGCCAGCAGGGACAGACTAAACACCGGGGAGCTGTTTTTT. Protein sequence: CASRDRLNTGELFF.